This TCR beta chain comes out of a study of blood T cell repertoires in COVID-19. Study as a whole: The United States, Italy and Spain were the sources of the acute and convalescent COVID-19 samples. Sample material is recorded as cDNA or gDNA derived from T cells, B-cell-depleted T cells, or PBMCs.

In the authors' methods: Estimated nucleated cell counts came from reference gene primer amplification. Only in-frame clones appear in the TCRdb table, and some are missing; sequencing was by immunoSEQ multiplex PCR. V and J calls and clone size are copied from that table; D and trimming were computed from the DNA. In the table there are tens of thousands of clones, approximately 86% of which are singletons. The germline CDR1 and CDR2 sequences are MNHEY and SMNVEV (reference sequence). The CDR3 consists of 16 residues. Trimming pared 5 bases from V and 1 base from J, leaving 17 bases between. The sequenced sample consisted of peripheral blood. This sequence joins TRBV27 and TRBJ1-1, with D hard to call. This receptor was taken from a man between 60 and 75 years old with active or convalescent COVID-19. CDR3 residues: CASSPTHDLQNTEAFF. The CDR3 DNA reads TGTGCCAGCAGTCCGACCCACGACTTACAGAACACTGAAGCTTTCTTT.